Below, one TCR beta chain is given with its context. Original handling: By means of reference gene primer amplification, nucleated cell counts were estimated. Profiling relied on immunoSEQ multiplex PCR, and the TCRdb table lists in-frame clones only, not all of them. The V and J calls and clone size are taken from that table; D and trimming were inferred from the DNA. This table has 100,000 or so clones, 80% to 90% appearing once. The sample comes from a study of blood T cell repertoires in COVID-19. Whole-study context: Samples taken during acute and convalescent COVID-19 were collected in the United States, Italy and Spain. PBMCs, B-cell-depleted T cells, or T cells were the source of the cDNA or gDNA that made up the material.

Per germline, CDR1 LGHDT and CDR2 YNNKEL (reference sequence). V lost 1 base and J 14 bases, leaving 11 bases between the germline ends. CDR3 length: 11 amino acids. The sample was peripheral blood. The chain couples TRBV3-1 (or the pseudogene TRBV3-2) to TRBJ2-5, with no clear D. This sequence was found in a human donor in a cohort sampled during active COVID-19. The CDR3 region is CASSQAQAPYF. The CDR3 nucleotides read TGTGCCAGCAGCCAAGCCCAAGCCCCATACTTC.